Shown below are 7 T cell receptor beta chains from a single sample sequenced in a study of cytomegalovirus exposure and HLA in healthy donors. A multiplex PCR was run with 60 Vbeta primers and 13 Jbeta primers. Sequencing used immunoSEQ multiplex PCR; TCRdb keeps in-frame clones, though not all of them. The sample has around 250,000 clones, 70% to 90% seen once; the top ten hold about 7.5%. Input material: PBMCs. These receptors came from a woman aged 60 to 75 in good health and CMV-seropositive.

The rearrangement uses TRBV6-1 and TRBJ2-4, with a weak D call TRBD2 (6 bases). In germline, CDR1 is MNHNS, CDR2 SASEGT. The CDR3 has 15 amino acids. The ends were cut back, 6 bases at V and 6 bases at J, with 18 bases in the middle. CDR3 in amino acids: CASSTGERRGNIQYF. The CDR3 nucleotides read TGTGCCAGCAGCACCGGGGAAAGGAGGGGAAACATTCAGTACTTC.

The rearrangement joins TRBV28 to TRBJ2-1, with TRBD1 identical over 7 bases. J gave up 4 bases and V 6 bases, and 6 bases lay outside the gene matches. CDR1 MDHEN and CDR2 SYDVKM come from the germline V gene. There are 14 residues in the CDR3. The CDR3 protein is CASRFPGQYNEQFF. CDR3 nucleotide sequence: TGTGCCAGCAGGTTCCCGGGACAGTACAATGAGCAGTTCTTC.

This chain links TRBV30 with TRBJ2-7; D is ambiguous. Germline loops: CDR1 GTSNPN, CDR2 SVGIG (reference sequence). Trimming pared 4 bases from V and 0 bases from J, leaving 16 bases between. The CDR3 sequence is 15 residues long. CDR3 sequence (DNA): TGTGCCTGGAAACGTCTTGCCTCGAGCTCCTACGAGCAGTACTTC. Its protein product is CAWKRLASSSYEQYF.

The J gene is TRBJ2-1, the V gene TRBV6-1; 9 bases align to TRBD2. Germline trimming cut 1 base from V and 5 bases from J; bases unmatched to any gene: 3. The CDR3 contains 15 residues. Germline V gene data show CDR1 as MNHNS and CDR2 as SASEGT. For the CDR3, the DNA is TGTGCCAGCAGTGAAGTGGGACTAGCACACAATGAGCAGTTCTTC. Translated: CASSEVGLAHNEQFF.

The chain recombines TRBV29-1 with TRBJ2-1; weak D call: TRBD2 (6 bases). V was shortened by 4 bases and J by 8 bases, with 15 bases between the two germline ends. This CDR3 is 13 amino acids long. Per the germline V gene, CDR1 is SQVTM and CDR2 is ANQGSEA. The CDR3, as DNA: TGCAGCGTTGGCGGGGAGAACCACCATGAGCAGTTCTTC. Its protein product is CSVGGENHHEQFF.

The genes are TRBV11-3 and TRBJ1-5; D is perhaps TRBD1 (6 bases). This CDR3 has 15 amino acids. Germline CDR1 reads SGHNT; CDR2 reads YENEEA. V was pared by 5 bases and J by 1 base, with 12 bases between. CDR3 DNA sequence: TGTGCCAGCAGCAACCGGGACACGAGCAATCAGCCCCAGCATTTT. As protein: CASSNRDTSNQPQHF.

The rearrangement joins TRBV4-2 to TRBJ2-7; TRBD2 is a possible D gene (7 bases). The germline gives CDR1 LGHNA, CDR2 YNFKEQ. This CDR3 is 15 amino acids long. V lost 6 bases and J 3 bases, leaving 18 bases between the germline ends. DNA of the CDR3: TGTGCCAGCAGGGGGGGGGCAGAGAAAATCTACGAGCAGTACTTC. Its protein product is CASRGGAEKIYEQYF.